The 8 T cell receptor beta chains reported below all come from one sample, sequenced in a study of blood T cells in healthy people across ages. A second PCR of roughly 6 to 12 cycles used a sample-barcoded 5' primer and a J-beta primer mix. One entry per CDR3 protein results from TCRdb running MiXCR on the 5' RACE reads. The table includes 1.5 million or so distinct CDR3 sequences, about 45% detected once. The sequencing sample was made of blood. The receptors come from a young woman in good health.

This clonotype appeared a few times. The chain combines TRBV5-1 with TRBJ2-5; D is unclear. This CDR3 contains 13 residues. Germline CDR1 and CDR2: SGHRS and YFSETQ. V lost 4 bases and J 0 bases, leaving 7 bases between the germline ends. The CDR3 nucleotides read TGCGCCAGCAGCACGGACGACCAAGAGACCCAGTACTTC. Its translation: CASSTDDQETQYF.

The chain combines TRBV7-2 with TRBJ2-7; 9 bases match TRBD2. This CDR3 spans 15 amino acids. Per germline, CDR1 SGHTA and CDR2 FQGNSA. After removal of 1 base from V and 3 bases from J, the junction contained 4 bases not matched to a gene. The CDR3 sequence: CASSLDVSGGYEQYF. The CDR3 nucleotides are TGTGCCAGCAGCTTAGATGTTAGCGGGGGCTACGAGCAGTACTTC.

V usage is TRBV25-1 and J usage is TRBJ1-4; TRBD1 matches 9 bases. The germline gives CDR1 MGHDK, CDR2 SYGVNS. The CDR3 runs 15 residues. The V segment lost 8 bases and the J segment 8 bases; nucleotides outside the gene matches: 12. The CDR3 spells CASEPHGQGHEKLFF. For the CDR3, the DNA is TGTGCCAGCGAACCGCATGGACAGGGGCACGAAAAACTGTTTTTT.

This chain joins TRBV12-3 or TRBV12-4 and TRBJ1-4; D perhaps matches TRBD1 (5 bases). Deletions cut 5 bases from V and 8 bases from J, with 18 bases between. The length of the CDR3 is 15 residues. The DNA for the CDR3 is TGTGCCAGCAGTCCCAGGGCGAACGTCGAAGAAAAACTGTTTTTT. Amino acids: CASSPRANVEEKLFF.

This clonotype was observed a few times. The genes are TRBV4-1 and TRBJ2-3; TRBD1 agrees at 8 bases. V lost 1 base to trimming and J lost 9 bases; unmatched junction nucleotides: 12. The CDR3 spans 16 residues. Germline values: CDR1 MGHRA, CDR2 YSYEKL. This CDR3 reads CASSQAGGSVGDTQYF. CDR3 in DNA: TGCGCCAGCAGCCAAGCAGGGGGCTCGGTTGGAGACACGCAGTATTTT.

This clonotype turned up a few times. The chain recombines TRBV5-1 with TRBJ2-3; D gene ambiguous. V was shortened by 3 bases and J by 4 bases, with 18 bases between the two germline ends. CDR1 is SGHRS and CDR2 is YFSETQ in the germline V gene. This CDR3 is built from 16 residues. The CDR3 sequence: CASSYIGGATSDTQYF. The CDR3 DNA reads as TGCGCCAGCAGCTACATAGGCGGAGCCACCTCAGATACGCAGTATTTT.

This clonotype occurred a few times. The rearrangement uses TRBV11-2 and TRBJ2-1; perhaps D is TRBD1 or TRBD2 (5 bases each). CDR1 and CDR2 from the germline V gene are SGHAT and FQNNGV. V was cut by 2 bases and J by 1 base, with 12 bases left in between. The CDR3 is made up of 16 amino acids. The CDR3 nucleotides are TGTGCCAGCAGCTTACAGGGAGAGGGGTCCTACAATGAGCAGTTCTTC. Encoded protein: CASSLQGEGSYNEQFF. Full variable domain (missing parts from reference TRBV11-2 and TRBJ2-1): EAGVAQSPRYKIIEKRQSVAFWCNPISGHATLYWYQQILGQGPKLLIQFQNNGVVDDSQLPKDRFSAERLKGVDSTLKIQPAKLEDSAVYLCASSLQGEGSYNEQFFGPGTRLTVL.

The chain combines TRBV10-2 with TRBJ2-3; 9 bases fit TRBD2. The CDR3 is 15 amino acids. Trimming removed 7 bases from V and 4 bases from J; junction bases left unmatched: 9. The germline V gene encodes CDR1 WSHSY and CDR2 SAAADI. The CDR3 nucleotides read TGCGCCAGCACCGAGTGGGGACTAGCCGCAGATACGCAGTATTTT. Residues: CASTEWGLAADTQYF.